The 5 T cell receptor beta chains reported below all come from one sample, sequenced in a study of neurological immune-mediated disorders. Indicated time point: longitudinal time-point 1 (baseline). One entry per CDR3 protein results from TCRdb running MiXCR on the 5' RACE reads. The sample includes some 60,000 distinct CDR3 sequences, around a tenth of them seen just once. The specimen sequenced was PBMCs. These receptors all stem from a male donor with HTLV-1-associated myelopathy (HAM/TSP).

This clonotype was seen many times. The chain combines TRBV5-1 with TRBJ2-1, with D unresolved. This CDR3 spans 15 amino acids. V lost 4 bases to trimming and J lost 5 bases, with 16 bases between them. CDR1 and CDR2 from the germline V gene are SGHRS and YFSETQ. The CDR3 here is CASSPQAGPNNEQFF. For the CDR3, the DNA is TGCGCCAGCAGCCCGCAAGCCGGGCCCAACAATGAGCAGTTCTTC.

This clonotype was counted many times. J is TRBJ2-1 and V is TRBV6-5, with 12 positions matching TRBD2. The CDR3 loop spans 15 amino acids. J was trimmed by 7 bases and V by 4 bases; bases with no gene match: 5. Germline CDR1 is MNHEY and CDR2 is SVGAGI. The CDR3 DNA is TGTGCCAGCAGTTTACTAGCGGGGGGATCGAATGAGCAGTTCTTC. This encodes CASSLLAGGSNEQFF.

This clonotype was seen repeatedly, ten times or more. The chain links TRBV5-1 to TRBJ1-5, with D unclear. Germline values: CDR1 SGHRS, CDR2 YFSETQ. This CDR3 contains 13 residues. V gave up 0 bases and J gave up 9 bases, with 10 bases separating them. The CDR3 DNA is TGCGCCAGCAGCTTGGCAGGTGTCGGGCCCCAGCATTTT. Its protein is CASSLAGVGPQHF.

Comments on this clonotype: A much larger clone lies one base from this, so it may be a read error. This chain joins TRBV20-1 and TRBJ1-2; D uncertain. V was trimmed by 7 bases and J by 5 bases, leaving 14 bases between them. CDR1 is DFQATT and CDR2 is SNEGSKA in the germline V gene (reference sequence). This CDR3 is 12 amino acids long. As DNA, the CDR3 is TGCAGTGGCGCGGCAGGAGCTTATGGCTACACCTTC. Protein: CSGAAGAYGYTF.

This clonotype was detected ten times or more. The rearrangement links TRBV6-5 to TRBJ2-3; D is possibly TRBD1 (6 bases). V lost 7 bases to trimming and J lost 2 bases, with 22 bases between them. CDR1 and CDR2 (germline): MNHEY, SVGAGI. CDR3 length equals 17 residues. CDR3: CASTRSPSGVATDTQYF. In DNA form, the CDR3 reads TGTGCCAGCACCCGTTCGCCCTCAGGGGTGGCCACAGATACGCAGTATTTT.